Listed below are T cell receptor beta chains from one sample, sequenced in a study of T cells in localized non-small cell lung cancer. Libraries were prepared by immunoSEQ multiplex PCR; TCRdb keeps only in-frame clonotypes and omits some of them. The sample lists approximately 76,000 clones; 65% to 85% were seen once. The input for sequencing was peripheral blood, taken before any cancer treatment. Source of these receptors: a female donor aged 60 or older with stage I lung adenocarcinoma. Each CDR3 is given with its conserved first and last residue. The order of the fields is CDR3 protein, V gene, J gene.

CASSIAPTSGNTIYF	TRBV19	TRBJ1-3
CASRNRAYEQYF	TRBV27	TRBJ2-7
CASSPGQGASFNTEAFF	TRBV18	TRBJ1-1
CASSENRGNSQPQHF	TRBV2	TRBJ1-5
CASRWGATEKLFF	TRBV30	TRBJ1-4
CASSPPTGSSGNTIYF	TRBV13	TRBJ1-3
CASSVGQGSNGYTF	TRBV9	TRBJ1-2
CASSQEGTASYTEAFF	TRBV4-1	TRBJ1-1
CASSEALTGWLNTEAFF	TRBV6-1	TRBJ1-1
CAISEPDYNTGELFF	TRBV10-3	TRBJ2-2
CSVPRGTDTQYF	TRBV29-1	TRBJ2-3